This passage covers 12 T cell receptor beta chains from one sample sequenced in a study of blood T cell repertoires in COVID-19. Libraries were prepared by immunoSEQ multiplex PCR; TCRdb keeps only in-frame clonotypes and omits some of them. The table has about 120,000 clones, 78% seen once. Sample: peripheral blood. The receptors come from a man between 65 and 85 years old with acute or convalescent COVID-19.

In nucleotides, the CDR3 is TGTGCCAGCAGCCCCCGGGAGGGACCGGACGAGCAGTACTTC. It yields the protein CASSPREGPDEQYF. This chain joins TRBV7-9 and TRBJ2-7, with 8 bases aligning to TRBD2. The CDR3 covers 14 residues. V dropped 5 bases and J dropped 5; count of bases not matched to a gene: 8. From germline, CDR1 is SEHNR and CDR2 FQNEAQ (reference sequence). Full variable domain (remainder filled in from reference TRBV7-9 and TRBJ2-7): DTGVSQNPRHKITKRGQNVTFRCDPISEHNRLYWYRQTLGQGPEFLTYFQNEAQLEKSRLLSDRFSAERPKGSFSTLEIQRTEQGDSAMYLCASSPREGPDEQYFGPGTRLTVT.

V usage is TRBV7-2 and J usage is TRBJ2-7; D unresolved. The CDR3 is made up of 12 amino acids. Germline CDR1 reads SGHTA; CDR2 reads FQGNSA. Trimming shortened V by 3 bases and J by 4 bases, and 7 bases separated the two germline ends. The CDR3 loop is CASSFTLYEQYF. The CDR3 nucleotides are TGTGCCAGCAGCTTTACACTATACGAGCAGTACTTC. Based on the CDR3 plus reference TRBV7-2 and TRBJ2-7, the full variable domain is GAGVSQSPSNKVTEKGKDVELRCDPISGHTALYWYRQSLGQGLEFLIYFQGNSAPDKSGLPSDRFSAERTGGSVSTLTIQRTQQEDSAVYLCASSFTLYEQYFGPGTRLTVT.

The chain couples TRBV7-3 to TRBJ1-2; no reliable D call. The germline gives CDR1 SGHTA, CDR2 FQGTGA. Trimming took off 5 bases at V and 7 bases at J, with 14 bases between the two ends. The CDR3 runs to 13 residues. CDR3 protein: CASSQQASSGYTF. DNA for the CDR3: TGTGCCAGCAGCCAACAAGCGTCCTCTGGCTACACCTTC.

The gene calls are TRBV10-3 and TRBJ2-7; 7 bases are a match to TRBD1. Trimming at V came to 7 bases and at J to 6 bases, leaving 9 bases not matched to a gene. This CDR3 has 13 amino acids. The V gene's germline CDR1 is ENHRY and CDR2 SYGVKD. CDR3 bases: TGTGCCATCAAAAAGACAGGGTTCAGCGAGCAGTACTTC. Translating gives CAIKKTGFSEQYF.

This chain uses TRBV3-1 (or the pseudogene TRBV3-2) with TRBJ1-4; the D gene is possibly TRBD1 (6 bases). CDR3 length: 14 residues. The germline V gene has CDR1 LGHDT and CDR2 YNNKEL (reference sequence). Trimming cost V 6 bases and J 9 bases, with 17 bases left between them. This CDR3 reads CASREQGFVKKLFF. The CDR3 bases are TGTGCCAGCAGGGAACAGGGATTCGTAAAAAAACTGTTTTTT.

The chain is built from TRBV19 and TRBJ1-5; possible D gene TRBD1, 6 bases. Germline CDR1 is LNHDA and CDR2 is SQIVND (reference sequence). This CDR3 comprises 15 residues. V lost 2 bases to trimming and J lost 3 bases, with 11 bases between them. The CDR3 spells CASSITGLSNQPQHF. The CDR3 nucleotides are TGTGCCAGTAGTATAACAGGGCTATCCAATCAGCCCCAGCATTTT.

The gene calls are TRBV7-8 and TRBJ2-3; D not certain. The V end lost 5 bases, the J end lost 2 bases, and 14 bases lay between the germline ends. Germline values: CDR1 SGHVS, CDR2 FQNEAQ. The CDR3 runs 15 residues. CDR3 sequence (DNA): TGTGCCAGCAGCCTGCAAGCGATCGACACAGATACGCAGTATTTT. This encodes CASSLQAIDTDTQYF.

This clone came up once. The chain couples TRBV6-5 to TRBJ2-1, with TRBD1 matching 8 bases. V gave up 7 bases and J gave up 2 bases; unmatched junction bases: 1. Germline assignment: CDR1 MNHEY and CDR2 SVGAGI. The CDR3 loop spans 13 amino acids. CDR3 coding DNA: TGTGCCAGCATGGGACAGGCCTACAATGAGCAGTTCTTC. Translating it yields CASMGQAYNEQFF.

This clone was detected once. This CDR3 is CASSLVLDRAETQYF. The DNA of the CDR3 is TGTGCCAGCAGCTTAGTTTTGGACAGGGCAGAGACCCAGTACTTC. This chain connects TRBV7-2 to TRBJ2-5, with 8 positions matching TRBD1. The germline gives CDR1 SGHTA, CDR2 FQGNSA. Trimming at V came to 1 base and at J to 4 bases, leaving 5 bases not matched to a gene. The CDR3 is 15 amino acids.

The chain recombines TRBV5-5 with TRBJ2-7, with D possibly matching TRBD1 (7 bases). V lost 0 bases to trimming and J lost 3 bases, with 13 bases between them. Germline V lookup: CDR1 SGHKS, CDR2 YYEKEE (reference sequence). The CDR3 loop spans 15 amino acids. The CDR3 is CASSLEAGGYYEQYF. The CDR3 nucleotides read TGTGCCAGCAGCTTGGAGGCAGGGGGGTACTACGAGCAGTACTTC.

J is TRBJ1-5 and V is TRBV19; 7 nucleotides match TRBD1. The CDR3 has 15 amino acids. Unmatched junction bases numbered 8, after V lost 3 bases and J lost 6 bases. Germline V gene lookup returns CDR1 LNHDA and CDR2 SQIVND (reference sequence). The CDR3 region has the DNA TGTGCCAGTAGTATTTGGGACAGTTCAGGTCAGCCCCAGCATTTT. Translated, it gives CASSIWDSSGQPQHF.

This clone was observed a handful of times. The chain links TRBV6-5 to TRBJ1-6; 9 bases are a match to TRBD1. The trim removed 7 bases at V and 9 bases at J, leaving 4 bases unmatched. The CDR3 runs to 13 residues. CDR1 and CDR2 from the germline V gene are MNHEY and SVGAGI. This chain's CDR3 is CASNNRGLSPLHF. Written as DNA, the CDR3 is TGTGCCAGCAATAACAGGGGGCTTTCACCCCTCCACTTT.